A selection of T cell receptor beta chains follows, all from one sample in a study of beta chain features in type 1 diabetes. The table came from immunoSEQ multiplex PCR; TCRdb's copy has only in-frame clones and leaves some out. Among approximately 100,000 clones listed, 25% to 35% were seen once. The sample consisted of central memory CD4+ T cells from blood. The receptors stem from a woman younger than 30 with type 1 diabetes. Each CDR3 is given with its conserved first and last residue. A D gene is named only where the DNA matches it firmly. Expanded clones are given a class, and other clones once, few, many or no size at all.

DNA: TGTGCCAGCAGTTATCCTGGTCGGGGAGATACGCAGTATTTT; CDR3: CASSYPGRGDTQYF; V: TRBV6-6; size: .; D: .; J: TRBJ2-3
DNA: TGTGCCAGCAGCCCAGGTCTCCAGGTATACGAGATTGAGCAGTTCTTC; CDR3: CASSPGLQVYEIEQFF; V: TRBV5-4; size: few; D: .; J: TRBJ2-1
DNA: TGTGCCAGCAGCTTAGCAGCGTATAACGAGCAGTACTTC; CDR3: CASSLAAYNEQYF; V: TRBV11-2; size: .; D: .; J: TRBJ2-7
DNA: TGTGCCCACCTAGGACAGGGGAACACTGAAGCTTTCTTT; CDR3: CAHLGQGNTEAFF; V: TRBV30; size: few; D: TRBD1; J: TRBJ1-1
DNA: TGTGCCATCAGTGAGGAGGAGAACACTGAAGCTTTCTTT; CDR3: CAISEEENTEAFF; V: TRBV10-3; size: .; D: .; J: TRBJ1-1
DNA: TGCGCCAGCAGCTTGGCCGGGACTTCTTATAGAGAGACCCAGTACTTC; CDR3: CASSLAGTSYRETQYF; V: TRBV5-1; size: .; D: .; J: TRBJ2-5
DNA: TGTGCCAGCAGCTTACCTAGCGGGAGTGGCGATGAGCAGTTCTTC; CDR3: CASSLPSGSGDEQFF; V: TRBV7-3; size: .; D: TRBD2; J: TRBJ2-1
DNA: TGTGCCATCAGGACAGTCTCTGGAAACACCATATATTTT; CDR3: CAIRTVSGNTIYF; V: TRBV10-3; size: .; D: .; J: TRBJ1-3
DNA: TGTGCCAGCAGCAGGGGGAGAACTAATGAAAAACTGTTTTTT; CDR3: CASSRGRTNEKLFF; V: TRBV7-8; size: few; D: .; J: TRBJ1-4
DNA: TGTGCCAGCAGTTTCAGGCCTAGCGGGGTCTACAATGAGCAGTTCTTC; CDR3: CASSFRPSGVYNEQFF; V: TRBV28; size: .; D: TRBD2; J: TRBJ2-1
DNA: TGTGCCAGCAGCGCGGGTCTTTACAATGAGCAGTTCTTC; CDR3: CASSAGLYNEQFF; V: TRBV9; size: .; D: .; J: TRBJ2-1
DNA: TGTGCCAGCAGTTACGGGGCAGGGGCCACTGGAAACACCATATATTTT; CDR3: CASSYGAGATGNTIYF; V: TRBV6-5; size: few; D: .; J: TRBJ1-3
DNA: TGTGCCAGCTCACAACGGGGTCAGCCCCAGCATTTT; CDR3: CASSQRGQPQHF; V: TRBV18; size: .; D: .; J: TRBJ1-5
DNA: TGTGCCAGCAGACTAGCGGCTTCCTACAATGAGCAGTTCTTC; CDR3: CASRLAASYNEQFF; V: TRBV6-6; size: .; D: TRBD2; J: TRBJ2-1
DNA: TGTGCCAGCAGCTTGAGCGGAGACAATGAGCAGTTCTTC; CDR3: CASSLSGDNEQFF; V: TRBV5-5; size: few; D: .; J: TRBJ2-1
DNA: TGTGCCAGCAGCTTGGGGGGTAGGACTGAAGCTTTCTTT; CDR3: CASSLGGRTEAFF; V: TRBV7-2; size: few; D: .; J: TRBJ1-1
DNA: TGCGCCAGCAGCTGGAAGGGTAGCGGGAGGGACACAGATACGCAGTATTTT; CDR3: CASSWKGSGRDTDTQYF; V: TRBV5-1; size: once; D: TRBD2; J: TRBJ2-3
DNA: TGTGCCAGCTCACCGAGGAGAAGCGCCACAGATACGCAGTATTTT; CDR3: CASSPRRSATDTQYF; V: TRBV18; size: few; D: .; J: TRBJ2-3
DNA: TGTGCCAGCAGCCAAGCTCCGGGACAGACTGAAGCTTTCTTT; CDR3: CASSQAPGQTEAFF; V: TRBV4-2; size: few; D: TRBD1; J: TRBJ1-1
DNA: TGTGCCAGTAGTAGACCGGGGACCTACGAGCAGTACTTC; CDR3: CASSRPGTYEQYF; V: TRBV19; size: .; D: .; J: TRBJ2-7